This T cell receptor beta chain originates from a study of CD8+ T cells in alopecia areata listed by TCRdb under 2018. At the level of the whole study: Treated patients were enrolled in an open-label pilot trial of oral tofacitinib, 5 to 10 mg twice daily, for moderate-to-severe alopecia areata. immunoSEQ multiplex PCR using 35 Vbeta forward primers and 13 Jbeta reverse primers was used to amplify TCRbeta CDR3 regions. Human TCRbeta sequencing covered scalp tissue and sorted CD4+ and CD8+ peripheral blood T cells from patchy and totalis/universalis alopecia areata patients and healthy controls. The SALT score, which quantifies the percentage of affected scalp surface area, was used to measure disease severity in treated patients. To study T cell clonal expansion in alopecia areata, the researchers applied high-throughput TCRbeta sequencing to both the C3H/HeJ mouse model and human patients. RNA was obtained with the PAXgene miRNA kit for fixed scalp, the miRNeasy kit for PBMCs, and the RNeasy kit for mouse skin. Biopsies were taken from tofacitinib-treated patients at baseline and at 4 and 24 weeks of treatment, and a later scalp biopsy was taken in several of the tofacitinib-treated patients. Scalp clonality was compared among normal scalp (n=4), patchy alopecia areata scalp (n=8), and alopecia totalis/universalis scalp (n=8). Tofacitinib was given for 6 to 18 months, followed by 6 months of follow-up off drug to assess delayed response and recurrence. The investigation overall reported the following: Scalp TCR repertoire analysis is complicated because resident alphabeta T cells in normal human skin are also sequenced, whereas mouse skin is dominated by gammadelta T cells. Because the treated cohort was small and had just a single nonresponder, larger studies are needed to establish links between baseline CD8+ expansion and response. Shared TCR sequences between patients were less evident than in mice, which may be partly attributable to HLA diversity in the patient population. Tofacitinib significantly lowered scalp clonality and the number of expanded CD8+ clones among the top 100 scalp clones. Higher clonality and more expanded CD8+ clones were observed in lesional scalp than in normal scalp, particularly in alopecia totalis/universalis, a finding suggestive of antigenic drive. During tofacitinib treatment, many expanded lesional clones remained in scalp and blood, and this persistence may partly explain relapse after treatment is stopped.

The library was made by the immunoSEQ multiplex PCR assay. RNA was extracted from all samples and reverse transcribed into cDNA, which served as template for TCR sequencing. SuperScript III was used to make first-strand cDNA, primed with a 2:1 mix of oligo-dT and random hexamers. A synthetic immune receptor repertoire was used to gauge amplification bias, and whatever bias remained was removed computationally. The original methods were these. Raw reads were preprocessed for error removal, and CDR3 was defined according to IMGT conventions as running from the conserved cysteine to phenylalanine. Clonality was computed as 1 minus the Shannon entropy, with the entropy normalized by log2 of the number of productive unique TCRs. Scalp TCRbeta sequences were cross-referenced with sorted blood CD4 and CD8 repertoires so that the CD4 or CD8 identity of scalp clones could be inferred. TCRdb took this table from immuneACCESS and kept in-frame rearrangements with V and J called. Such tables lack part of the clones; where checked against another copy, unresolved V genes explain under half of the gap, and the rest is unexplained. V, J and clone size reflect that table, while D and trimming were determined from the DNA. For this sample there are over 120,000 clones; roughly 54% appear just once. Approximately 15% of the sample lies in the top ten.

In the germline V gene (reference sequence), CDR1 corresponds to PRHDT and CDR2 to FYEKMQ. Spanning cysteine to phenylalanine, the CDR3 consists of 16 amino acids. Just the 48-base CDR3 DNA is kept, in frame starting at base 1. The V end loses 5 bases and the J end loses 7 bases, and a stretch of 21 bases separates them. This specimen's time point label, per the study, means: less than five weeks on oral tofacitinib. The sample's treatment or condition, from its label and the paper: oral pan-JAK inhibitor, 5-10 mg twice daily. Lesional scalp punch biopsies and peripheral blood were obtained from alopecia areata patients. PBMCs were separated by density centrifugation and stained for CD3, CD4 and CD8, after which CD4+ and CD8+ T cells were sorted on a FACSAria. This clone was seen only a few times. Its antigen is currently not known. Base qualities are not recorded, but no much larger clone differs from it by a single base. Other nucleotide sequences from this sample produce the same CDR3.

Specimen: CD8+ T cells sorted from blood, collected at week 4, from a patient treated with tofacitinib. This clonotype was sampled from a human donor with alopecia areata. The rearranged segments are TRBV13 and TRBJ2-1; TRBD1 might be the D gene, on 7 matching bases. CDR3 loop: CASSPNPGGPRNEQFF. The DNA reads as follows: TGTGCCAGCAGCCCTAATCCAGGGGGGCCACGGAATGAGCAGTTCTTC.